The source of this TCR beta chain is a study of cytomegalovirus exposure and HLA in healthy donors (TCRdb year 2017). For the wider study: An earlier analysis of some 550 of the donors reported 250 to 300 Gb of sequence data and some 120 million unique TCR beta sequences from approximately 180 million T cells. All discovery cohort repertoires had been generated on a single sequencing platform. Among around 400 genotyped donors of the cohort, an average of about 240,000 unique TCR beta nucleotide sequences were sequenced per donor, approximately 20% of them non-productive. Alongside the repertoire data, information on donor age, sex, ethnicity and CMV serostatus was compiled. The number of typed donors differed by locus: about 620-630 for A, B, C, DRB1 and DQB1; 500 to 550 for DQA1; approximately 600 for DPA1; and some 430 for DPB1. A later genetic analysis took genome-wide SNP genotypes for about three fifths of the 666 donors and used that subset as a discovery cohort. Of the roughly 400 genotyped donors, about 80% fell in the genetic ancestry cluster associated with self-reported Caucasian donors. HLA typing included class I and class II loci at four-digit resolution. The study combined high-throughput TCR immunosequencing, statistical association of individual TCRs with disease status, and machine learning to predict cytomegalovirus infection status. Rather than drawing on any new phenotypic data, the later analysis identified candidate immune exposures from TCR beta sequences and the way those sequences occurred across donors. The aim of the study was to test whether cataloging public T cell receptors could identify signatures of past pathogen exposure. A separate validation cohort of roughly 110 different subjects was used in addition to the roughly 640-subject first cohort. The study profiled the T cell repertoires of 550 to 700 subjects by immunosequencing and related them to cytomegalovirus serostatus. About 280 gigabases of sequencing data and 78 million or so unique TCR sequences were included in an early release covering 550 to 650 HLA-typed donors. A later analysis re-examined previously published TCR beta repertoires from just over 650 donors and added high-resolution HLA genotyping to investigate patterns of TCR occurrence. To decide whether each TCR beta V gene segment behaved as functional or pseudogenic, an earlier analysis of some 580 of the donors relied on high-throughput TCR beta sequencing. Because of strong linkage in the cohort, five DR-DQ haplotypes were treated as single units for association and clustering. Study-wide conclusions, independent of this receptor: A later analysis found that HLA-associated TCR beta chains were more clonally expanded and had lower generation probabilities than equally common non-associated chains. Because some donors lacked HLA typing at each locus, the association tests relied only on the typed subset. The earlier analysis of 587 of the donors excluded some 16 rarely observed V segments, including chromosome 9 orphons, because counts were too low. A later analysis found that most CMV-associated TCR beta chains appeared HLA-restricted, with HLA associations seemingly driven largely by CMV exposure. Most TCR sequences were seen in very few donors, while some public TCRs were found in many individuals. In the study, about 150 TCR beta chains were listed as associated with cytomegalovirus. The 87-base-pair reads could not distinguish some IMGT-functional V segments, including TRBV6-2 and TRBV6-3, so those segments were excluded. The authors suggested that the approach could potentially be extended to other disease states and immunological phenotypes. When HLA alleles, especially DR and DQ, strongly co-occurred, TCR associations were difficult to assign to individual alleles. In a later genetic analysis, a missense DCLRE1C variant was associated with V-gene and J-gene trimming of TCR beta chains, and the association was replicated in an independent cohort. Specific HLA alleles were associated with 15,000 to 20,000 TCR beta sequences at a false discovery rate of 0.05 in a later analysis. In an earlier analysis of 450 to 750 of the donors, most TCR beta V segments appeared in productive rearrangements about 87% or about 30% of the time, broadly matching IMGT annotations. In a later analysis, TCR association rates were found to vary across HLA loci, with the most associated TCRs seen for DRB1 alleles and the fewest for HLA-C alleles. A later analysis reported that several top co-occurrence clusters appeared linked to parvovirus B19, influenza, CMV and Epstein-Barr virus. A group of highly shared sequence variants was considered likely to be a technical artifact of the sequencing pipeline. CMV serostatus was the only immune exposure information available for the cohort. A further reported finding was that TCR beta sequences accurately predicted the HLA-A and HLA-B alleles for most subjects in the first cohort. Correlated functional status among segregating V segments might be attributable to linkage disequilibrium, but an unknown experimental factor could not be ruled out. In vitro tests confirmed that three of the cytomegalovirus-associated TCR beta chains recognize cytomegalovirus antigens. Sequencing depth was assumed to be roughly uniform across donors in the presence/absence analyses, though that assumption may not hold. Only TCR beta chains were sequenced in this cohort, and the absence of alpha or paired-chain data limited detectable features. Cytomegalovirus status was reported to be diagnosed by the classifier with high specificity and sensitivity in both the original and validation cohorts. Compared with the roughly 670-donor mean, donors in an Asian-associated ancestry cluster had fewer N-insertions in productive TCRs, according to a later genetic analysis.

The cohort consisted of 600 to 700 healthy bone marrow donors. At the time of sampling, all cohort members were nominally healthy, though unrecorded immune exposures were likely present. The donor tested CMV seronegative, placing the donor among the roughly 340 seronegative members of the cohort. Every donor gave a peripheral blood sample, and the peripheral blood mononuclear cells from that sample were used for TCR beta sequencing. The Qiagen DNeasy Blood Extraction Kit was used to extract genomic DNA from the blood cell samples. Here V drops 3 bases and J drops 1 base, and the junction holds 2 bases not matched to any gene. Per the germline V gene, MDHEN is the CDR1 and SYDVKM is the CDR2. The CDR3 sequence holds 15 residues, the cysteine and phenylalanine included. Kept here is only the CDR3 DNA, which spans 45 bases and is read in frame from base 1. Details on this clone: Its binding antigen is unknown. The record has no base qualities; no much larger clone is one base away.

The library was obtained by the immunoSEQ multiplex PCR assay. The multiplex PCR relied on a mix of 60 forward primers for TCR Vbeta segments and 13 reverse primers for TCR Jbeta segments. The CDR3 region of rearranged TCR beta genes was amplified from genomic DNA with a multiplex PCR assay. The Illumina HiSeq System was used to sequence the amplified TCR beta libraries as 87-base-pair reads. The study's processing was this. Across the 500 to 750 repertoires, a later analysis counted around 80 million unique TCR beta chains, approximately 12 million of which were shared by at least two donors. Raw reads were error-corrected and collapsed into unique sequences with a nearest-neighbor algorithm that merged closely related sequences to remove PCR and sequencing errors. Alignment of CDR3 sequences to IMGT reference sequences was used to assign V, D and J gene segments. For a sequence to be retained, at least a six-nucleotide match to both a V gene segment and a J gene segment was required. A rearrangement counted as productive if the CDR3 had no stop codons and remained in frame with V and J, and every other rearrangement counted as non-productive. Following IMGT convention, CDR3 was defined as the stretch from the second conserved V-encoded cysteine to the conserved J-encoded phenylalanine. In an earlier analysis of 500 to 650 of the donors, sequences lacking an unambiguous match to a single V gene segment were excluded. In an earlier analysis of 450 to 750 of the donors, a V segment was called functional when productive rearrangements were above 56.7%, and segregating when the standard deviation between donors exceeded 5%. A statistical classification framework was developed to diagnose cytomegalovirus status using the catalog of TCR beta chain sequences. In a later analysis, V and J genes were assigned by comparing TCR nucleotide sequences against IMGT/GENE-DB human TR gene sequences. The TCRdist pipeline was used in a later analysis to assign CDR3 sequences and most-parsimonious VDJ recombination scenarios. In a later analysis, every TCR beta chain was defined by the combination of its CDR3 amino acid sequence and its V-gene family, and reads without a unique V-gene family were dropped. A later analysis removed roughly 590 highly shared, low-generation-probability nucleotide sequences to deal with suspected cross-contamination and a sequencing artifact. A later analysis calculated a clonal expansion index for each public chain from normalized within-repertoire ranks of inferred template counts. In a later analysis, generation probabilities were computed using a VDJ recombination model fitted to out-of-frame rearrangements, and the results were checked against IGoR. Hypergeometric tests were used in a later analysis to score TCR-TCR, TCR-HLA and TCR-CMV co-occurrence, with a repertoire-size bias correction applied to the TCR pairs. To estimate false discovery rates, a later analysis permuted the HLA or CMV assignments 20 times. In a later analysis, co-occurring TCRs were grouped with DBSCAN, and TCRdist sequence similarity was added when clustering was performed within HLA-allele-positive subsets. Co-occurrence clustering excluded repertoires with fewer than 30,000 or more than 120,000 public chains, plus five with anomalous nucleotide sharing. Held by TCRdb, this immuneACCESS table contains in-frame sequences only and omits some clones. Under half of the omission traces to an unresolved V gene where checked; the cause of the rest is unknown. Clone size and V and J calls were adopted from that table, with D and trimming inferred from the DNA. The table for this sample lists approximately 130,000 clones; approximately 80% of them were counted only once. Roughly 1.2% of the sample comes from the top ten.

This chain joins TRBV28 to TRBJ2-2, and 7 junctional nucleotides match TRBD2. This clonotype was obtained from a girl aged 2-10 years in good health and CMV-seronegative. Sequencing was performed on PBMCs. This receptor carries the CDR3 CASSFGEGNTGELFF. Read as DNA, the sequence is TGTGCCAGCAGTTTTGGGGAGGGGAACACCGGGGAGCTGTTTTTT.